Sequencing of this T cell receptor beta chain was carried out in a study of blood T cell repertoires in COVID-19. On the study more broadly: Samples of COVID-19 (acute and convalescent) were obtained from the United States, Italy and Spain. Nucleic acid was either cDNA or gDNA, and it came from T cells, B-cell-depleted T cells, or PBMCs.

Seattle's cohort entered during active infection and was followed longitudinally. The germline gives CDR1 MGHRA, CDR2 YSYEKL. The CDR3 length is 15 residues. V was cut by 4 bases and J by 3 bases, with 13 bases left in between. Authors' data handling: Quantification of nucleated cells was approximated via reference gene primer amplification. The protocol was immunoSEQ multiplex PCR, while the TCRdb copy is restricted to in-frame clones and leaves out a portion. V, J and clone size derive from that table, while D and trimming were established from the DNA sequence. This table holds a few hundred thousand clones, approximately 90% found once.

Sequenced: peripheral blood. The chain couples TRBV4-1 to TRBJ1-5; D is unresolved. The source is a woman aged 45 to 65 with COVID-19, enrolled during active disease. The CDR3 here is CASSPRSLTNQPQHF. The CDR3 region has the DNA TGCGCCAGCAGCCCCAGGTCATTAACCAATCAGCCCCAGCATTTT.